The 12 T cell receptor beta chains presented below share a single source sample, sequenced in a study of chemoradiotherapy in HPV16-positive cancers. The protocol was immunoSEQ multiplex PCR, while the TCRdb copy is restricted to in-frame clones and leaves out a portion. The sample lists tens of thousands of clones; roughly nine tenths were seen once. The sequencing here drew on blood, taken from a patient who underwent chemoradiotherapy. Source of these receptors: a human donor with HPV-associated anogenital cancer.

The CDR3 region is CASSSRRGSSYEQYF. CDR3 in DNA: TGTGCCAGCAGCTCCCGTCGGGGAAGCTCCTACGAGCAGTACTTC. The chain recombines TRBV7-2 with TRBJ2-7, with D perhaps TRBD2 (5 bases). This CDR3 comprises 15 residues. Per the germline V gene, CDR1 is SGHTA and CDR2 is FQGNSA. With 4 bases removed from V and 0 bases from J, the gap between germline ends came to 13 bases.

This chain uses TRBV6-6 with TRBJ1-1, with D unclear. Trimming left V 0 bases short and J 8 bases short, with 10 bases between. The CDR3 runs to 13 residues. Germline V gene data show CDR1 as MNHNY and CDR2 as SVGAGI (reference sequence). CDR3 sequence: CASSYSARLEAFF. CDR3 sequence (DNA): TGTGCCAGCAGTTACTCGGCTCGGTTGGAAGCTTTCTTT.

This CDR3 reads CASSVAIGRTDTQYF. The CDR3 coding sequence is TGTGCCAGCAGCGTAGCTATCGGCCGCACAGATACGCAGTATTTT. The rearrangement uses TRBV9 and TRBJ2-3; D not resolved. The CDR3 runs to 15 residues. The V gene's germline CDR1 is SGDLS and CDR2 YYNGEE. V gave up 0 bases and J gave up 1 base, with 9 bases separating them.

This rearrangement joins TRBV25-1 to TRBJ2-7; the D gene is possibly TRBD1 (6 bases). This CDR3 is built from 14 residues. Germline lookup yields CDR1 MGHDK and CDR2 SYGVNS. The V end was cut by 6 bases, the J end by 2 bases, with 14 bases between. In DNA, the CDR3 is TGTGCCAGCAGGGACAGTGGAGAGACCTACGAGCAGTACTTC. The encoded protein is CASRDSGETYEQYF.

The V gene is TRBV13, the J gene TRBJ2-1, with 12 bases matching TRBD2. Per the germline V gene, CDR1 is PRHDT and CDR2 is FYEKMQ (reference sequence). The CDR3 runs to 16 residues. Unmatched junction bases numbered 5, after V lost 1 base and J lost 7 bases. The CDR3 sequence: CASSLDRLAGGNEQFF. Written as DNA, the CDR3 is TGTGCCAGCAGCTTAGATCGGCTAGCGGGAGGGAATGAGCAGTTCTTC.

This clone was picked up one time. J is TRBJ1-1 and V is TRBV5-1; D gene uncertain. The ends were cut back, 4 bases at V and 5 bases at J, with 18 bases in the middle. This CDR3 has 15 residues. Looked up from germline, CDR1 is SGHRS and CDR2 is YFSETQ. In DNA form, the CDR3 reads TGCGCCAGCAGCGGACTGGACTCAAAGAGAACTGAAGCTTTCTTT. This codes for CASSGLDSKRTEAFF.

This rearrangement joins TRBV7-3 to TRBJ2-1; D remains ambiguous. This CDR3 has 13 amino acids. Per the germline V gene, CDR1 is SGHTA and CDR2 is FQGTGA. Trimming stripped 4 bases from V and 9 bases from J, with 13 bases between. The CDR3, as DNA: TGTGCCAGCAGCTCGATCAGAGGCGGTGAGCAGTTCTTC. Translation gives CASSSIRGGEQFF. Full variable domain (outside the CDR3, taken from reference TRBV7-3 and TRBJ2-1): GAGVSQTPSNKVTEKGKYVELRCDPISGHTALYWYRQSLGQGPEFLIYFQGTGAADDSGLPNDRFFAVRPEGSVSTLKIQRTERGDSAVYLCASSSIRGGEQFFGPGTRLTVL.

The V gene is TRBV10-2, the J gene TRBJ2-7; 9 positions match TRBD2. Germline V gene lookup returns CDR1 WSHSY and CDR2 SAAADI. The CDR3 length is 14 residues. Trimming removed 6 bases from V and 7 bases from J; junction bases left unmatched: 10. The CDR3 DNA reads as TGCGCCAGCAGCCCGGTCAGGCTAGCGGGGGAGCAGTACTTC. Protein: CASSPVRLAGEQYF.

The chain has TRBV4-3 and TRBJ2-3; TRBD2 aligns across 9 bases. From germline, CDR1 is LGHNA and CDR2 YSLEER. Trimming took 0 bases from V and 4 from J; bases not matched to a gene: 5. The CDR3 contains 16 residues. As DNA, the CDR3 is TGCGCCAGCAGCCAAGAAGCCGGCGGGAGGGCAGATACGCAGTATTTT. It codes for CASSQEAGGRADTQYF.

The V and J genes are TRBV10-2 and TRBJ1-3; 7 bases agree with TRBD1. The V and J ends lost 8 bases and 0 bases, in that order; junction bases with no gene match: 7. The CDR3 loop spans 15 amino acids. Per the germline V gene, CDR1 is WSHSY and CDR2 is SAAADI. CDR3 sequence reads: CASGWDSRSGNTIYF. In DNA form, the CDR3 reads TGCGCCAGCGGTTGGGACAGCCGCTCTGGAAACACCATATATTTT.

The CDR3 DNA sequence: TGTGCCAGCAGCCGCGCGACAGGGACCCAGCATTTT. Amino acid sequence: CASSRATGTQHF. The chain recombines TRBV7-9 with TRBJ1-5, with TRBD1 identical over 7 bases. After removal of 5 bases from V and 11 bases from J, the junction contained 6 bases not matched to a gene. The CDR3 is 12 residues long. CDR1 is SEHNR, CDR2 FQNEAQ, per germline (reference sequence).

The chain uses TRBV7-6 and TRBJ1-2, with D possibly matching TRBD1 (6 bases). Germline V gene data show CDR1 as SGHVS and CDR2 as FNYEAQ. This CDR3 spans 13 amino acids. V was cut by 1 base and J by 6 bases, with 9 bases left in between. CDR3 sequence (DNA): TGTGCCAGCAGCTTAGGAGGGGGGAATGGCTACACCTTC. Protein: CASSLGGGNGYTF.